This passage covers 8 T cell receptor beta chains from one sample sequenced in a study of cytomegalovirus exposure and HLA in healthy donors. The PCR contained 60 Vbeta and 13 Jbeta primers. Some clones are missing from TCRdb's copy, which holds only in-frame ones; the method was immunoSEQ multiplex PCR. The data show approximately 130,000 clones, 60% to 85% seen once. Material: PBMCs. These receptors were taken from a man aged 30-40 years in good health and CMV-seronegative.

This chain connects TRBV28 to TRBJ1-1; D is possibly TRBD1 (5 bases). Germline V lookup: CDR1 MDHEN, CDR2 SYDVKM. V lost 6 bases, J lost 11 bases, and 22 bases lay in between. CDR3 length equals 14 residues. CDR3 bases: TGTGCCAGCAGCCCAGACAGACCATGGTCGAACGCTTTCTTT. Protein product: CASSPDRPWSNAFF.

The rearrangement joins TRBV7-9 to TRBJ2-7, with a weak D call TRBD1 (5 bases). Trimming shortened V by 5 bases and J by 9 bases, and 20 bases separated the two germline ends. Germline loops: CDR1 SEHNR, CDR2 FQNEAQ (reference sequence). The CDR3 has 14 residues. This CDR3 is CASSRVQVTVPQYF. CDR3 DNA sequence: TGTGCCAGCAGCCGGGTACAGGTAACGGTACCGCAGTACTTC.

The rearrangement uses TRBV13 and TRBJ1-1, with 7 bases that match TRBD1. This CDR3 spans 13 amino acids. Unmatched junction bases numbered 6, after V lost 4 bases and J lost 7 bases. From germline, CDR1 is PRHDT and CDR2 FYEKMQ (reference sequence). CDR3 nucleotide sequence: TGTGCCAGCAGCTCCGGGACAGACATTGAAGCTTTCTTT. Amino acid sequence: CASSSGTDIEAFF. The entire variable domain, with the rest obtained from reference TRBV13 and TRBJ1-1, is as follows: AAGVIQSPRHLIKEKRETATLKCYPIPRHDTVYWYQQGPGQDPQFLISFYEKMQSDKGSIPDRFSAQQFSDYHSELNMSSLELGDSALYFCASSSGTDIEAFFGQGTRLTVV.

This clone was counted between two and nine times. The rearrangement links TRBV6-1 to TRBJ2-7, with D perhaps TRBD1 (7 bases). CDR1 and CDR2 (germline): MNHNS, SASEGT. There are 15 residues in the CDR3. The germline V and J ends were trimmed by 7 bases and 3 bases, with 19 bases remaining between them. This CDR3 is CASNKQGSGVYEQYF. CDR3 coding DNA: TGTGCCAGCAACAAACAGGGGTCGGGAGTCTACGAGCAGTACTTC.

This clone has only one observation. CDR3 amino acids: CASSRGTHQPQHF. In DNA form, the CDR3 reads TGTGCCAGCAGCCGTGGGACTCATCAGCCCCAGCATTTT. This sequence joins TRBV7-2 and TRBJ1-5, with a weak D call TRBD1 (5 bases). The CDR3 has 13 residues. Germline CDR1 SGHTA, CDR2 FQGNSA. Trimming took off 5 bases at V and 5 bases at J, with 10 bases between the two ends.

The rearrangement uses TRBV5-6 and TRBJ1-2; D is uncertain. Germline V CDR1 and CDR2: SGHDT, YYEEEE. The CDR3 has 14 residues. Trimming took off 0 bases at V and 2 bases at J, with 8 bases between the two ends. The CDR3 region has the DNA TGTGCCAGCAGCTTGGCTAGCCCAAACTATGGCTACACCTTC. As protein: CASSLASPNYGYTF.

This clone came up a few times. The gene calls are TRBV11-2 and TRBJ2-1, with 11 bases lining up with TRBD2. CDR1 SGHAT and CDR2 FQNNGV come from the germline V gene. The CDR3 covers 15 residues. V lost 6 bases, J lost 10 bases, and 11 bases stayed unmatched. CDR3 loop: CASSRTGTSGTEQFF. The CDR3 coding sequence is TGTGCCAGCAGTCGTACCGGGACTAGCGGAACAGAGCAGTTCTTC. The complete variable domain, with remaining parts taken from reference TRBV11-2 and TRBJ2-1, reads EAGVAQSPRYKIIEKRQSVAFWCNPISGHATLYWYQQILGQGPKLLIQFQNNGVVDDSQLPKDRFSAERLKGVDSTLKIQPAKLEDSAVYLCASSRTGTSGTEQFFGPGTRLTVL.

On this clone: No conserved phenylalanine or tryptophan is present at the end of the CDR3, so a read error is the likely explanation. The chain carries TRBV30 and TRBJ1-4; 10 bases match TRBD1. The CDR3 sequence is 16 residues long. CDR1 GTSNPN and CDR2 SVGIG come from the germline V gene (reference sequence). The V gene end was trimmed by 2 bases and the J gene end by 5 bases; junction bases not matched to a gene: 8. The CDR3 here is CAWSPPPGQGNEKLFV. In DNA form, the CDR3 reads TGTGCCTGGAGTCCACCACCGGGACAGGGGAATGAAAAACTGTTTGTT.